One sample yielded the 3 T cell receptor beta chains listed below, sequenced in a study of shared clonotypes between healthy human individuals. Only in-frame clones appear in the TCRdb table, and some are missing; sequencing was by immunoSEQ multiplex PCR. The sample lists over a million clones; less than 99% were seen once. Sequenced input: naive CD4+ T cells sorted from blood. Subset denoted: CD45RA+ positively selected. Receptors were obtained from a man in his thirties or forties in good health.

The chain joins TRBV11-2 to TRBJ1-4; D is ambiguous. Trimming took off 8 bases at V and 0 bases at J, with 7 bases between the two ends. CDR3 length: 13 amino acids. From germline, CDR1 is SGHAT and CDR2 FQNNGV. CDR3 in amino acids: CASSPATNEKLFF. CDR3 sequence (DNA): TGTGCCAGCTCGCCTGCAACTAATGAAAAACTGTTTTTT.

The chain is built from TRBV19 and TRBJ2-7, with D uncertain. The CDR3 is 14 residues long. V was cut by 6 bases and J by 4 bases, with 16 bases left in between. CDR1 and CDR2 from the germline V gene are LNHDA and SQIVND (reference sequence). The CDR3 DNA sequence: TGTGCCAGTAGGAGATCTGGCGTGGCTTACGAGCAGTACTTC. Its translation is CASRRSGVAYEQYF.

The J gene is TRBJ2-7, the V gene TRBV7-8; 9 nucleotides match TRBD1. V shed 1 base and J 4 bases; nucleotides not matched to a gene: 8. Germline V gives CDR1 SGHVS, CDR2 FQNEAQ. The CDR3 is 16 residues long. DNA for the CDR3: TGTGCCAGCAGCTTAGGGGGGACAGGGCCAACTTACGAGCAGTACTTC. Protein: CASSLGGTGPTYEQYF.